This T cell receptor (beta chain) is from a study of vaccination and CD4 T cells after COVID-19. Study summary: A CEFX pool, an HIV-1 Nef pool, or no peptide went to control cultures.

V lost 3 bases, J lost 5 bases, and 16 bases lay in between. This CDR3 contains 15 residues. Germline values: CDR1 MDHEN, CDR2 SYDVKM. Concerning this clonotype itself: The target antigen is unknown.

Oncomine TCR Beta short-read sequencing was applied to DNA from cultured CD4+ T cells. TCRdb reprocessed the PCR reads with MiXCR, giving one entry per CDR3 protein. The data hold about 6,200 distinct CDR3 sequences, with roughly 32% observed a single time. Described treatment: approximately 11-day PBMC culture with coronavirus spike peptide pools or control peptides (ViraFEST assay). The sample consisted of CD4+ T cells from blood, cultured in vitro, taken after SARS-CoV-2 vaccination. The origin of this receptor is a human donor who had recovered from COVID-19. The gene calls are TRBV28 and TRBJ1-2, with no clear D. The CDR3 DNA reads as TGTGCCAGCAGTTTGGCCCTCGAGCCGCTATATGGCTACACCTTC. Residues: CASSLALEPLYGYTF.